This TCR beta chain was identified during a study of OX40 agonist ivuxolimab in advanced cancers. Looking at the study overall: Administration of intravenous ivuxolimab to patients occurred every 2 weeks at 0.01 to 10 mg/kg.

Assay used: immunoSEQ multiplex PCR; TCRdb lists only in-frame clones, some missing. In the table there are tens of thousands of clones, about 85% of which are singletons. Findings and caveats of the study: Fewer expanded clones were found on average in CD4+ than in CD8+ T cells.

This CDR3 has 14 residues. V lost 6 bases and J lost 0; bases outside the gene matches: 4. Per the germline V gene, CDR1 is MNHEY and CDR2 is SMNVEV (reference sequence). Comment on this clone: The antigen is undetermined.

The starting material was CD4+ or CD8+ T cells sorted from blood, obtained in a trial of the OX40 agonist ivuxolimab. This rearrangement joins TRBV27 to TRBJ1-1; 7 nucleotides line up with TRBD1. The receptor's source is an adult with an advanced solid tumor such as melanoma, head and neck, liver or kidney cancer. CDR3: CASRRTGVNTEAFF. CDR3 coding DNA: TGTGCCAGCAGACGAACAGGGGTGAACACTGAAGCTTTCTTT.